The rows below give T cell receptor beta chains drawn from one sample of a study of STAT3 mutations in large granular lymphocyte leukemia. Produced via immunoSEQ multiplex PCR; TCRdb's table is partial and in-frame only. The repertoire holds roughly 30,000 clones, about 83% seen once, with 30% in the top ten. Sequencing input: peripheral blood mononuclear cells. Every receptor here comes from a woman between 50 and 59 years old with T-cell large granular lymphocyte leukemia. Some clones in this sample may be carry-over from other donors' samples. Each CDR3 is given without its conserved first and last residue. Expanded clones are given a class, and other clones once, few, many or no size at all.

clone_size v_call cdr3_length cdr3_aa
NA TRBV6-5 13 ASKGGYTSTDTQY
NA TRBV9 12 ASNPGPENQPQH
NA TRBV4-1 14 ASSQDGGMSTDTQY
NA TRBV25-1 14 ASSEYSMALTDTQY
NA TRBV6-5 11 ASSPTLNTEAF
NA TRBV29-1 13 SVGGLAGFQETQY
NA TRBV5-6 10 ASSAYTGEQY
NA TRBV13 13 ASSPGLAGGGEQY
NA TRBV4-1 9 ASSQVGDYT
NA TRBV18 12 ASSPLNTNTEAF
NA TRBV15 14 ATSRDRGGGAHGYT
NA TRBV7-2 11 ASSLGRNQPQH
few TRBV19 10 ASRGTKNIQY
NA TRBV5-1 13 ASSLSRQVGEKLF
NA TRBV7-2 13 ASSQGLAGSYEQY
few TRBV28 14 ASSLPRVGPSYEQY
NA TRBV27 13 ASSLTYREIYGYT
NA TRBV6-6 12 ASSSGNPSGGYT
NA TRBV10-3 11 AISTSPNQPQH
NA TRBV18 11 ASSGLSYNEQF
NA TRBV28 9 ASSATRTQY
NA TRBV28 12 ASSFGGSSYEQY
NA TRBV7-9 12 ASSPTRDSEGYT
NA TRBV7-9 12 ASSQHSAGNTIY
once TRBV7-9 13 ASSSEGGTAYEQY
NA TRBV27 11 ASSRRPQETQY
NA TRBV4-2 14 ASSQEALGVTYEQY
NA TRBV5-6 12 ASSFGPFSYEQY
few TRBV7-2 11 ASSLAGAQPQH
NA TRBV7-2 13 ASSVSGTEAYEQY
NA TRBV28 12 ASSLRDSRREQY
NA TRBV29-1 13 SVEDLGAVNNEQF
NA TRBV7-2 11 ASAWGMNTEAF
NA TRBV18 11 ASSSTSTNEQF
once TRBV19 14 ASSTGTRRQNNEQF
NA TRBV7-9 15 ASSLARTGTHSGELF
NA TRBV4-2 15 ASSQEPSGSSTDTQY
NA TRBV28 12 ASSAWEGTDTQY
NA TRBV4-1 18 ASSRFPPGLAGVNGETQY
NA TRBV29-1 13 SVESWGGTNEKLF
once TRBV5-1 12 ASSLEHRNYGYT
NA TRBV18 16 ASSSMVWVLRLNTEAF
NA TRBV5-4 12 ASSSWTGQETQY
NA TRBV7-9 15 ASSLSLTSPNTGELF
NA TRBV6-5 13 ASSSGQGSNQPQH
NA TRBV25-1 12 ASSGQGGNTEAF
NA TRBV29-1 12 SAGPGANTGELF
NA TRBV30 10 AWDRGIPEAF
NA TRBV4-2 13 ASSQETELNYGYT
few TRBV7-9 14 ASSFYRGTSAHEQY
NA TRBV6-5 9 ASRTTDEAF
few TRBV4-3 16 ASSQRSPLGGSLNTQY
NA TRBV5-1 11 ASSWATTDTQY
NA TRBV6-5 12 ASSTGYGANVLT
NA TRBV28 13 ASSSDGPQTYEQY
NA TRBV29-1 10 SVESGGAEAF
once TRBV30 12 AWSRDLFTDTQY
NA TRBV6-5 11 ASKWTGSYEQY
NA TRBV6-5 10 ASSPGDPIAF
NA TRBV27 12 ASSLSGIQDTQY